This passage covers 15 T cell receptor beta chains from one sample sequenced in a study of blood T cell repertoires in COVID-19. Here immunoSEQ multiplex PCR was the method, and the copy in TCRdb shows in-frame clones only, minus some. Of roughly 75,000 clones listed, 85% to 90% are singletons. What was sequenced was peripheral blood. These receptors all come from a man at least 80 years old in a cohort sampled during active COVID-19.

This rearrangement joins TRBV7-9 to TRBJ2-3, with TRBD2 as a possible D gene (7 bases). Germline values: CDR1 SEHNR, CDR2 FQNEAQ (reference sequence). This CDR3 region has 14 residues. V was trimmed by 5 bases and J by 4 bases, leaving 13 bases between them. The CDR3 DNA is TGTGCCAGCAGCCCCATCGGGGGGCCAGATACGCAGTATTTT. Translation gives CASSPIGGPDTQYF.

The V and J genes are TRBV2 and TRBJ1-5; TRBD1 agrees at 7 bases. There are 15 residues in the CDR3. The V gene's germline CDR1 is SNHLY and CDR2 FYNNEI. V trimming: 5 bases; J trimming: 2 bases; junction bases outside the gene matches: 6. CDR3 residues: CASSTDRAGNQPQHF. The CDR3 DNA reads TGTGCCAGCAGTACCGACAGGGCCGGCAATCAGCCCCAGCATTTT.

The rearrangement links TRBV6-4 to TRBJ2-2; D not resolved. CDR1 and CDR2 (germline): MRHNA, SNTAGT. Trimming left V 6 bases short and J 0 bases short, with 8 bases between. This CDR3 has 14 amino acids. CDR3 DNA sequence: TGTGCCAGCAGAGAGGTTACGAACACCGGGGAGCTGTTTTTT. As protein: CASREVTNTGELFF.

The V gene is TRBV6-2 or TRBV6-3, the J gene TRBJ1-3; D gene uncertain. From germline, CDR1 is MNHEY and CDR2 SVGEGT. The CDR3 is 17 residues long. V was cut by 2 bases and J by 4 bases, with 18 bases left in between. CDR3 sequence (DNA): TGTGCCAGCAGTTACGAGTTGGACCCGAGGGCGGGAAACACCATATATTTT. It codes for CASSYELDPRAGNTIYF.

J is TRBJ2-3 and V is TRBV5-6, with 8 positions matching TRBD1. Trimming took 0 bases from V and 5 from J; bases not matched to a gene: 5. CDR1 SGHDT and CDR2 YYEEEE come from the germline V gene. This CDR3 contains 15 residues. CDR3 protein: CASSLGFRGQDTQYF. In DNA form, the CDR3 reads TGTGCCAGCAGCTTGGGTTTCAGGGGGCAAGATACGCAGTATTTT.

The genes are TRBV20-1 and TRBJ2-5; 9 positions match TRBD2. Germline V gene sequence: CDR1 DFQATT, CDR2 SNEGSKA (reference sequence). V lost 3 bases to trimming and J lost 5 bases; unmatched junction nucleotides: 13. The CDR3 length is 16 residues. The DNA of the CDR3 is TGCAGTGCTAGTGGCGCGGGGGGGCCTCTTCGGGAGACCCAGTACTTC. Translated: CSASGAGGPLRETQYF.

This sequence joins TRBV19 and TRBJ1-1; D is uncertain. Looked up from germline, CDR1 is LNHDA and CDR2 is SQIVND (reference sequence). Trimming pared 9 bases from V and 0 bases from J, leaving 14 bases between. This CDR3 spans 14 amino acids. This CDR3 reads CASIEGPMNTEAFF. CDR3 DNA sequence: TGTGCCAGCATAGAGGGTCCCATGAACACTGAAGCTTTCTTT.

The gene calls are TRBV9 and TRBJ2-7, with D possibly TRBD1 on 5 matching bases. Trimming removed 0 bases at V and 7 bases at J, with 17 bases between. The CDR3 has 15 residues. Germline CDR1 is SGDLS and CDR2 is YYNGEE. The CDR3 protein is CASSVDVSLDTEQYF. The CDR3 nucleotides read TGTGCCAGCAGCGTAGACGTTAGTTTGGACACGGAGCAGTACTTC. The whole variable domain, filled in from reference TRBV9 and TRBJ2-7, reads DSGVTQTPKHLITATGQRVTLRCSPRSGDLSVYWYQQSLDQGLQFLIQYYNGEERAKGNILERFSAQQFPDLHSELNLSSLELGDSALYFCASSVDVSLDTEQYFGPGTRLTVT.

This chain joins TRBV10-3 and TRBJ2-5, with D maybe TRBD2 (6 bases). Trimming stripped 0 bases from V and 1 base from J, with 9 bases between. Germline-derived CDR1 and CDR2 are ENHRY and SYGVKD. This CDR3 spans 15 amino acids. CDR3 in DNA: TGTGCCATCAGTGAGTCCGCCGGGGGCCAAGAGACCCAGTACTTC. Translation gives CAISESAGGQETQYF.

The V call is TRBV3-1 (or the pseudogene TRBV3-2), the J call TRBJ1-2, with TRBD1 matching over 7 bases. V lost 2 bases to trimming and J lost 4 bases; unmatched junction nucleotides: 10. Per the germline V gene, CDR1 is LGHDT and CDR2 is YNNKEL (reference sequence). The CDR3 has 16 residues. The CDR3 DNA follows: TGTGCCAGCAGCCAACCACACCCGGGACAGACCTATGGCTACACCTTC. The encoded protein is CASSQPHPGQTYGYTF.

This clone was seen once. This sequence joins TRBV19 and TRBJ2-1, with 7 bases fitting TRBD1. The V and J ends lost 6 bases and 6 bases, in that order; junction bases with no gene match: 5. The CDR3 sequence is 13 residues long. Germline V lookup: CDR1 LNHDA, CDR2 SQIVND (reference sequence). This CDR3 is CASRTTGINEQFF. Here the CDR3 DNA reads TGTGCCAGTAGGACGACAGGGATCAATGAGCAGTTCTTC. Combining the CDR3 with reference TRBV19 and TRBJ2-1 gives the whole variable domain DGGITQSPKYLFRKEGQNVTLSCEQNLNHDAMYWYRQDPGQGLRLIYYSQIVNDFQKGDIAEGYSVSREKKESFPLTVTSAQKNPTAFYLCASRTTGINEQFFGPGTRLTVL.

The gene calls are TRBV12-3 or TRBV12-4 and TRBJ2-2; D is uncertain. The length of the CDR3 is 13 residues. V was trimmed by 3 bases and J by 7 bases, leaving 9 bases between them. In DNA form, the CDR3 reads TGTGCCAGCAGTTTGAGTGTTTACGGGGAGCTGTTTTTT. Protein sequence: CASSLSVYGELFF.

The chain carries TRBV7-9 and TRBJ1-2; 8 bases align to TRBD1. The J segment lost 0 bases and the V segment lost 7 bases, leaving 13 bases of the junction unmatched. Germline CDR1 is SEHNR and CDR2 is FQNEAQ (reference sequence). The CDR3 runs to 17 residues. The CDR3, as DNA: TGTGCCAGCACCAATCAACGCGGACAGGGAGCTAACTATGGCTACACCTTC. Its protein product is CASTNQRGQGANYGYTF. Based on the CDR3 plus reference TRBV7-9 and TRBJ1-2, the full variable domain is DTGVSQNPRHKITKRGQNVTFRCDPISEHNRLYWYRQTLGQGPEFLTYFQNEAQLEKSRLLSDRFSAERPKGSFSTLEIQRTEQGDSAMYLCASTNQRGQGANYGYTFGSGTRLTVV.

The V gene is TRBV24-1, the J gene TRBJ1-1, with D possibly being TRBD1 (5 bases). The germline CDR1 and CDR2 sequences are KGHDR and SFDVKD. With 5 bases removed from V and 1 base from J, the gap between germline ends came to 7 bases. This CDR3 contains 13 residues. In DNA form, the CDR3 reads TGTGCCACCAGTGGGGGCACGAACACTGAAGCTTTCTTT. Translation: CATSGGTNTEAFF.

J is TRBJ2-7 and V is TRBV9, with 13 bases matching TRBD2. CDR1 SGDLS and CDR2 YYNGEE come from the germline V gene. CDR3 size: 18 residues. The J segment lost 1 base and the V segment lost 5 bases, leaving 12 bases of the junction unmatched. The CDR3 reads CASRRTSGGNPKSYEQYV. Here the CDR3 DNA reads TGTGCCAGCAGAAGGACTAGCGGGGGTAATCCGAAGTCCTACGAGCAGTACGTC.